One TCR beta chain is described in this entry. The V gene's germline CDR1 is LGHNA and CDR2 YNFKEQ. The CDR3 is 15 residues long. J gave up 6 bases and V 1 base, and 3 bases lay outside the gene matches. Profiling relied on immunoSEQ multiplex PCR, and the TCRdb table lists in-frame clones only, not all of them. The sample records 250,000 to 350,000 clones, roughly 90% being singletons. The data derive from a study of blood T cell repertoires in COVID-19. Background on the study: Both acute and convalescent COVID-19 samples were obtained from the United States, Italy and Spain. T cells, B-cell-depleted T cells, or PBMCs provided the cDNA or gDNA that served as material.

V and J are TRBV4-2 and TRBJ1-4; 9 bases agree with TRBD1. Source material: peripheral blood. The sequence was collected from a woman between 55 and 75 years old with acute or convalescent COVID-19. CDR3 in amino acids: CASSQGRTGDEKLFF. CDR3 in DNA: TGTGCCAGCAGCCAAGGGCGGACAGGGGATGAAAAACTGTTTTTT.